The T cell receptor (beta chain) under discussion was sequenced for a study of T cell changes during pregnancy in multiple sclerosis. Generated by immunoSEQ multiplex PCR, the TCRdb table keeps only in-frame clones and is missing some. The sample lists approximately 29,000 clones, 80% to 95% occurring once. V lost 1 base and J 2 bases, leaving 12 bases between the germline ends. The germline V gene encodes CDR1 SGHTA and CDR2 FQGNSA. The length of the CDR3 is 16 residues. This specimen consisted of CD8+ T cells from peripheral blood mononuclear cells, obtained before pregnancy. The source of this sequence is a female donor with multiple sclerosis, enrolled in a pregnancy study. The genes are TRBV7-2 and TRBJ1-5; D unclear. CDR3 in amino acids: CASSLGLADGNQPQHF. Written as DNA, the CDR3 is TGTGCCAGCAGCTTAGGACTTGCGGATGGCAATCAGCCCCAGCATTTT.